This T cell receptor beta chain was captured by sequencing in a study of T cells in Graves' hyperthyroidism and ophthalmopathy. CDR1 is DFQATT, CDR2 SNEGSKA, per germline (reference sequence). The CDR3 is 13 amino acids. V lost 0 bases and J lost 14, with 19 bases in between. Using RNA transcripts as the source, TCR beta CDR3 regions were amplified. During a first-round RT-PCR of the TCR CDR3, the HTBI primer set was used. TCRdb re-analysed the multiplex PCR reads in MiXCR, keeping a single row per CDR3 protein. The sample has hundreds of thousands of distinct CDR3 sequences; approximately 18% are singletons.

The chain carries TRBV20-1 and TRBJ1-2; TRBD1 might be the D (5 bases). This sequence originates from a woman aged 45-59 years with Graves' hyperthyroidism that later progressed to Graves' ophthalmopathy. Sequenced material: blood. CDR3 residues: CSARDPVTDTSTF. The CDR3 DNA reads TGCAGTGCTAGAGATCCAGTAACGGACACCTCGACCTTC.